Listed here are 25 T cell receptor beta chains from one sample, sequenced in a study of shared clonotypes between healthy human individuals. Some clones are missing from TCRdb's copy, which holds only in-frame ones; the method was immunoSEQ multiplex PCR. The table records roughly 2.4 million clones, approximately 95% of them present only once. Source material: naive CD4+ T cells sorted from blood. The subset denotes: CD45RA+ positively selected. The receptors originated from a man aged 18 to 30 in good health.

This clone has only one observation. This chain connects TRBV7-9 to TRBJ2-7, with 8 bases lining up with TRBD1. In germline, CDR1 is SEHNR, CDR2 FQNEAQ (reference sequence). Losses at the gene ends were 1 base for V and 2 bases for J; bases not matched to a gene: 7. This CDR3 has 16 amino acids. CDR3: CASSLGGQGIPYEQYF. The CDR3 DNA reads TGTGCCAGCAGCTTAGGCGGACAGGGAATCCCCTACGAGCAGTACTTC.

The chain couples TRBV7-9 to TRBJ2-5, with TRBD1 identical over 7 bases. The ends lost 1 base at V and 4 bases at J; junction bases unmatched: 6. Looked up from germline, CDR1 is SEHNR and CDR2 is FQNEAQ (reference sequence). This CDR3 contains 15 residues. The CDR3 protein is CASSLGDSGRETQYF. CDR3 sequence (DNA): TGTGCCAGCAGCTTAGGGGACAGCGGTCGAGAGACCCAGTACTTC. The entire variable domain, with the rest obtained from reference TRBV7-9 and TRBJ2-5, is as follows: DTGVSQNPRHKITKRGQNVTFRCDPISEHNRLYWYRQTLGQGPEFLTYFQNEAQLEKSRLLSDRFSAERPKGSFSTLEIQRTEQGDSAMYLCASSLGDSGRETQYFGPGTRLLVL.

For this clone: Other nucleotide sequences from this sample produce the same CDR3. The rearrangement links TRBV6-5 to TRBJ1-5, with D possibly matching TRBD1 (5 bases). The V and J ends lost 8 bases and 5 bases respectively, with 7 bases between them. In germline, CDR1 is MNHEY, CDR2 SVGAGI. This CDR3 region has 11 residues. CDR3 nucleotide sequence: TGTGCCAGCGGCAGGGATCAGCCCCAGCATTTT. As protein: CASGRDQPQHF.

The chain employs TRBV6-1 and TRBJ2-5; 8 bases line up with TRBD1. Near its end, the DNA agrees better with TRBJ2-7, so the J call may be wrong. This CDR3 region has 13 residues. The germline V gene has CDR1 MNHNS and CDR2 SASEGT. CDR3: CASLQTGAYEQYF. The CDR3 DNA is TGTGCCAGCCTACAGACAGGGGCGTACGAGCAGTACTTC.

The chain is built from TRBV7-9 and TRBJ2-7; a weak D match, TRBD2 (6 bases). V lost 0 bases and J 4 bases, leaving 19 bases between the germline ends. The CDR3 extends over 17 amino acids. CDR1 and CDR2 from the germline V gene are SEHNR and FQNEAQ (reference sequence). CDR3 in amino acids: CASSLAGVGGTGYEQYF. The CDR3 DNA follows: TGTGCCAGCAGCTTAGCGGGGGTTGGCGGGACCGGTTACGAGCAGTACTTC.

The chain carries TRBV28 and TRBJ1-1, with TRBD1 matching over 7 bases. The CDR3 runs 16 residues. The germline CDR1 and CDR2 sequences are MDHEN and SYDVKM. Trimming took 6 bases from V and 8 from J; bases not matched to a gene: 18. The CDR3 region is CASSLHPGQRVREAFF. CDR3 DNA: TGTGCCAGCAGCCTCCATCCGGGACAGCGGGTGAGAGAAGCTTTCTTT.

The rearrangement joins TRBV6-5 to TRBJ1-2; D ambiguous. The V end lost 7 bases, the J end lost 6 bases, and 12 bases lay between the germline ends. The CDR3 has 12 residues. Germline V CDR1 and CDR2: MNHEY, SVGAGI. Here the CDR3 reads CASKGLFDGYTF. The CDR3 DNA follows: TGTGCCAGCAAGGGCCTGTTTGATGGCTACACCTTC.

J is TRBJ1-5 and V is TRBV10-3; 9 bases match TRBD1. Germline loops: CDR1 ENHRY, CDR2 SYGVKD. V shed 5 bases, J shed 3 bases, and the junction held 5 bases outside the gene matches. The CDR3 is 15 residues long. For the CDR3, the DNA is TGTGCCATCAGTCCGGGACAGGGTCACAATCAGCCCCAGCATTTT. Translating gives CAISPGQGHNQPQHF.

The V and J genes are TRBV5-5 and TRBJ1-1; D ambiguous. V lost 1 base to trimming and J lost 0 bases, with 16 bases between them. Germline CDR1 and CDR2: SGHKS and YYEKEE (reference sequence). There are 17 residues in the CDR3. The CDR3 DNA reads as TGTGCCAGCAGCTTGCATTTACCGGGTTTGGTGAACACTGAAGCTTTCTTT. Translated, it gives CASSLHLPGLVNTEAFF.

Points on this clone: The identical CDR3 is also encoded by other nucleotide sequences in the sample. The V call is TRBV5-1, the J call TRBJ1-1; possible D gene TRBD1, 6 bases. The CDR3 has 14 amino acids. Germline CDR1 reads SGHRS; CDR2 reads YFSETQ. Trimming took off 0 bases at V and 5 bases at J, with 11 bases between the two ends. The CDR3 region has the DNA TGCGCCAGCAGCTTGGCAGGGGTAAGGACTGAAGCTTTCTTT. The encoded protein is CASSLAGVRTEAFF.

V is TRBV6-5 and J is TRBJ2-7; 8 nucleotides agree with TRBD1. Per the germline V gene, CDR1 is MNHEY and CDR2 is SVGAGI. Losses at the gene ends were 2 bases for V and 0 bases for J; bases not matched to a gene: 3. The CDR3 has 15 residues. The CDR3 sequence: CASSYTTGGSYEQYF. The CDR3 DNA follows: TGTGCCAGCAGTTACACTACAGGGGGCTCCTACGAGCAGTACTTC.

The CDR3 protein is CASSIAIYGSLAKNIQYF. As DNA, the CDR3 is TGTGCCAGTAGTATAGCGATCTATGGCAGTCTAGCCAAAAACATTCAGTACTTC. This chain connects TRBV19 to TRBJ2-4; D is uncertain. This CDR3 spans 18 amino acids. V was clipped by 1 base and J by 0 bases, with 16 bases between them. Germline loops: CDR1 LNHDA, CDR2 SQIVND (reference sequence).

Points on this clone: The same CDR3 also results from other DNA sequences found in this sample. The rearrangement links TRBV29-1 to TRBJ1-1; 8 positions match TRBD1. Germline loops: CDR1 SQVTM, CDR2 ANQGSEA. The V and J ends lost 7 bases and 3 bases, in that order; junction bases with no gene match: 4. This CDR3 spans 12 amino acids. As DNA, the CDR3 is TGCAGCGCCGGACAGGGAGACACTGAAGCTTTCTTT. Its protein is CSAGQGDTEAFF.

The V and J genes are TRBV28 and TRBJ2-7, with D unclear. With 5 bases removed from V and 5 bases from J, the gap between germline ends came to 10 bases. Germline lookup yields CDR1 MDHEN and CDR2 SYDVKM. The length of the CDR3 is 12 residues. CDR3 sequence: CASSGVLNEQYF. The CDR3 nucleotides are TGTGCCAGCAGTGGTGTGTTGAACGAGCAGTACTTC.

This clone was counted once. The same CDR3 arises from other DNA sequences in this sample as well. This chain links TRBV2 with TRBJ1-5, with 7 nucleotides matching TRBD1. The trim removed 5 bases at V and 1 base at J, leaving 2 bases unmatched. CDR1 and CDR2 (germline): SNHLY, FYNNEI. The CDR3 sequence is 14 residues long. CDR3 sequence (DNA): TGTGCCAGCAGTCCGGACAGGAGCAATCAGCCCCAGCATTTT. This translates into CASSPDRSNQPQHF. Filled out from reference TRBV2 and TRBJ1-5, the complete variable domain reads EPEVTQTPSHQVTQMGQEVILRCVPISNHLYFYWYRQILGQKVEFLVSFYNNEISEKSEIFDDQFSVERPDGSNFTLKIRSTKLEDSAMYFCASSPDRSNQPQHFGDGTRLSIL.

The chain links TRBV19 to TRBJ1-2; D not resolved. V lost 2 bases and J 7 bases, leaving 14 bases between the germline ends. The CDR3 contains 14 residues. CDR1 and CDR2 (germline): LNHDA, SQIVND (reference sequence). CDR3 DNA: TGTGCCAGTAGTATATCCACCATCAGCAGTGGCTACACCTTC. It is translated as CASSISTISSGYTF.

This clone was seen just once. Other nucleotide sequences from this sample produce the same CDR3. The chain uses TRBV6-5 and TRBJ2-7; D is possibly TRBD1 (5 bases). CDR3 size: 12 residues. The germline V and J ends were trimmed by 4 bases and 4 bases, with 8 bases remaining between them. Germline V lookup: CDR1 MNHEY, CDR2 SVGAGI. CDR3 DNA: TGTGCCAGCAGTTCCCAGGGATACGAGCAGTACTTC. Translation gives CASSSQGYEQYF.

The V and J genes are TRBV28 and TRBJ1-2; D might be TRBD1 (6 bases). CDR1 is MDHEN and CDR2 is SYDVKM in the germline V gene. This CDR3 comprises 14 residues. V gave up 4 bases and J gave up 4 bases, with 13 bases separating them. CDR3 sequence: CASSSQGTGYGYTF. CDR3 nucleotide sequence: TGTGCCAGCAGTTCCCAGGGGACGGGCTATGGCTACACCTTC.

The rearrangement joins TRBV11-3 to TRBJ2-3, with TRBD1 matching 9 bases. Per germline, CDR1 SGHNT and CDR2 YENEEA. The CDR3 covers 17 residues. The V segment lost 1 base and the J segment 0 bases; nucleotides outside the gene matches: 5. The CDR3 region has the DNA TGTGCCAGCAGCTTAGGCCGGACAGGGGCGAGCACAGATACGCAGTATTTT. It specifies CASSLGRTGASTDTQYF.

Comment on this clone: The sample holds other DNA sequences that translate to the same CDR3. The rearrangement joins TRBV7-2 to TRBJ2-7, with 13 bases matching TRBD2. The V gene's germline CDR1 is SGHTA and CDR2 FQGNSA. V was pared by 5 bases and J by 7 bases, with 5 bases of the junction left unmatched. The CDR3 loop spans 14 amino acids. CDR3 DNA: TGTGCCAGCAGCCTAGGACTAGCGGGGGCGGAGCAGTACTTC. The encoded protein is CASSLGLAGAEQYF.

The gene calls are TRBV6-1 and TRBJ2-2; TRBD2 aligns across 7 bases. After removal of 7 bases from V and 3 bases from J, the junction contained 5 bases not matched to a gene. Germline values: CDR1 MNHNS, CDR2 SASEGT. This CDR3 has 14 amino acids. The CDR3 region is CASTPSGYTGELFF. The CDR3 DNA reads TGTGCCAGCACCCCTAGCGGCTACACCGGGGAGCTGTTTTTT.

This chain links TRBV5-4 with TRBJ1-6; D might be TRBD1 (6 bases). This CDR3 is built from 16 residues. Trimming took 3 bases from V and 8 from J, leaving 18 bases between them. Per the germline V gene, CDR1 is SGHNT and CDR2 is YYREEE (reference sequence). CDR3 loop: CASSSSSRGVDSPLHF. For the CDR3, the DNA is TGTGCCAGCAGCTCTTCTTCCAGGGGCGTCGATTCACCCCTCCACTTT.

Points on this clone: Distinct nucleotide sequences in the sample also encode this CDR3. V and J are TRBV28 and TRBJ1-2, with 9 bases lining up with TRBD1. The germline CDR1 and CDR2 sequences are MDHEN and SYDVKM. With V trimmed by 5 bases and J by 5 bases, 0 bases remained unmatched. The CDR3 covers 12 residues. The CDR3 loop reads CASSDRGYGYTF. In DNA form, the CDR3 reads TGTGCCAGCAGTGACAGGGGGTATGGCTACACCTTC.

The J gene is TRBJ2-2, the V gene TRBV6-5; D remains unclear. The V end was cut by 2 bases, the J end by 5 bases, with 6 bases between. The CDR3 is 13 residues long. The germline V gene has CDR1 MNHEY and CDR2 SVGAGI. Here the CDR3 reads CASSYRKTGELFF. The CDR3 region has the DNA TGTGCCAGCAGTTACAGGAAGACCGGGGAGCTGTTTTTT.

This clone was detected only a few times. The V gene is TRBV18, the J gene TRBJ1-6, with D possibly matching TRBD1 (5 bases). Germline V gene lookup returns CDR1 KGHSH and CDR2 LQKENI. The V end was cut by 6 bases, the J end by 7 bases, with 13 bases between. CDR3 length: 14 amino acids. CDR3: CASSPQGMNSPLHF. CDR3 coding DNA: TGTGCCAGCTCGCCGCAGGGAATGAATTCACCCCTCCACTTT.